This T cell receptor beta chain was recovered during a study of tumor and adjacent non-tumor tissue in lung cancer. Looking at the study overall: Around 4 million productive TCRbeta reads were obtained per sample on average.

A remark on this clonotype: What it binds is unknown. Relative to the germline gene, one junction end is altered; a read error may explain this.

The CDR3 loop spans 12 amino acids. Germline loops: CDR1 MNHEY, CDR2 SVGEGT. Findings and caveats of the study: Shorter survival was associated with higher TCR diversity in tumors. Normal lung showed higher cumulative top 100 clone frequency than tumor.

TCRbeta libraries were built with three rounds of nested PCR, modified from ARM-PCR. TCRdb re-analysed the multiplex PCR reads in MiXCR, keeping a single row per CDR3 protein. The data show approximately 120,000 distinct CDR3 sequences, 66% seen once. The template was RNA from unsorted bulk tissue. Newly diagnosed lung cancer patients had thoracic surgery in China, August–late 2014, without prior chemotherapy. Sequenced: lung tumor tissue. This receptor was identified in a young man with non-small cell lung cancer. The V call is TRBV6-2 or TRBV6-3, the J call TRBJ2-3; D remains ambiguous. CDR3 DNA sequence: TGTACCAGCAGTTACCTTGCAGGTACGCAGTATTTT. It yields the protein CTSSYLAGTQYF.